The 23 T cell receptor beta chains given below trace back to one sample, sequenced in a study of patients and donors after allogeneic stem cell transplantation. MiXCR, applied by TCRdb to the RT-PCR reads, yields one record per CDR3 protein. Among 3,500 to 4,500 distinct CDR3 sequences, 15% to 20% were seen once, and the ten largest hold more than 70%. The sequencing input was blood, either unsorted or a sorted T cell fraction (not recorded which). These receptors all come from a human donor who was either an allogeneic HSCT recipient or a stem cell or donor lymphocyte infusion donor (not recorded which). It is not recorded whose cells these are; they may come from a transplant donor.

Regarding this clonotype: A much larger clone lies one base from this, so it may be a read error. This chain uses TRBV27 with TRBJ2-2, with TRBD1 as a possible D gene (6 bases). The CDR3 sequence is 17 residues long. Germline-derived CDR1 and CDR2 are MNHEY and SMNVEV (reference sequence). The CDR3 DNA reads TGTGCCAGCAAACCCGGTTGGGGGCAGGACAACAGCGGGGAGCTGTTTTTT. As protein: CASKPGWGQDNSGELFF.

There are a few counts of this clonotype. The chain combines TRBV6-5 with TRBJ1-6; no definite D call. The germline V gene has CDR1 MNHEY and CDR2 SVGAGI. V was trimmed by 0 bases and J by 6 bases, leaving 6 bases between them. The CDR3 runs 14 residues. In nucleotides, the CDR3 is TGTGCCAGCAGTTACTCGAATCGTAATTCACCCCTCCACTTT. Amino acid sequence: CASSYSNRNSPLHF.

The chain recombines TRBV6-8 with TRBJ2-4; 7 bases fit TRBD1. This CDR3 has 16 amino acids. Germline-derived CDR1 and CDR2 are MNHGY and SAAAGT. The V and J ends lost 0 bases and 4 bases, in that order; junction bases with no gene match: 6. CDR3 amino acids: CASSYSIGQVKNIQYF. The CDR3 region has the DNA TGTGCCAGCAGTTACTCGATAGGACAGGTTAAAAACATTCAGTACTTC.

This clonotype was detected once. The V gene is TRBV13, the J gene TRBJ2-5; 7 positions match TRBD1. The germline CDR1 and CDR2 sequences are PRHDT and FYEKMQ (reference sequence). This CDR3 is 12 amino acids long. V shed 8 bases, J shed 5 bases, and the junction held 5 bases outside the gene matches. CDR3 sequence: CASCQGVETQYF. CDR3 in DNA: TGTGCCAGCTGCCAGGGGGTCGAGACCCAGTACTTC.

In its sample, this clonotype was seen many times. The chain combines TRBV19 with TRBJ1-2; no reliable D call. The CDR3 totals 17 residues. V was cut by 6 bases and J by 0 bases, with 20 bases left in between. Per germline, CDR1 LNHDA and CDR2 SQIVND (reference sequence). CDR3 in DNA: TGTGCCAGTAGCCAAGGAGGCAGCTCTAACCCTAACTATGGCTACACCTTC. It translates to CASSQGGSSNPNYGYTF.

This clonotype has a count of ten or more. V and J are TRBV5-5 and TRBJ2-2; 8 bases line up with TRBD1. Germline V gene lookup returns CDR1 SGHKS and CDR2 YYEKEE (reference sequence). Germline trimming cut 4 bases from V and 7 bases from J; bases unmatched to any gene: 3. CDR3 length equals 13 residues. The DNA for the CDR3 is TGTGCCAGCAGCCGGACAGGGTTCGGGGAGCTGTTTTTT. It specifies CASSRTGFGELFF.

With regard to this clonotype: The junction differs from germline at one of its ends, possibly a read error. The J gene is TRBJ1-6, the V gene TRBV20-1; unclear D gene. The CDR3 is made up of 15 amino acids. Germline V gene sequence: CDR1 DFQATT, CDR2 SNEGSKA (reference sequence). CDR3 bases: TGCAGTGCTAGACGCGGGATCTCCTATAATTCACCCCCCCACTTT. This sequence encodes CSARRGISYNSPPHF.

The chain recombines TRBV20-1 with TRBJ2-3; D possibly uses TRBD1 or TRBD2 (6 bases each). The germline V gene encodes CDR1 DFQATT and CDR2 SNEGSKA (reference sequence). V lost 3 bases and J lost 2, with 12 bases in between. The CDR3 has 14 amino acids. In nucleotides, the CDR3 is TGCAGTGCTAGGAGGGGGGATAACACAGATACGCAGTATTTT. As protein: CSARRGDNTDTQYF.

This clonotype was found a few times. This chain uses TRBV3-1 with TRBJ1-1; D remains unclear. CDR1 is LGHDT and CDR2 is YNNKEL in the germline V gene (reference sequence). This CDR3 region has 13 residues. V was clipped by 4 bases and J by 5 bases, with 11 bases between them. CDR3 DNA sequence: TGTGCCAGCAGCCTTCTAACGGGAACTGAAGCTTTCTTT. It yields the protein CASSLLTGTEAFF.

This clonotype was recorded a few times. The chain is built from TRBV6-1 and TRBJ2-1; D may match TRBD1 or TRBD2 (6 bases each). The germline gives CDR1 MNHNS, CDR2 SASEGT. This CDR3 contains 14 residues. Trimming stripped 8 bases from V and 7 bases from J, with 18 bases between. CDR3 region: CASFTGRGRNEQFF. CDR3 sequence (DNA): TGTGCCAGCTTCACAGGGAGAGGGAGGAATGAGCAGTTCTTC.

This clonotype was recorded a few times. The chain carries TRBV6-1 and TRBJ2-2; TRBD1 aligns across 10 bases. The CDR3 runs to 17 residues. The J segment lost 5 bases and the V segment lost 5 bases, leaving 11 bases of the junction unmatched. The V gene's germline CDR1 is MNHNS and CDR2 SASEGT. In DNA form, the CDR3 reads TGTGCCAGCAGTCGCCGGGACAGGGGTAGATTAACCGGGGAGCTGTTTTTT. As protein: CASSRRDRGRLTGELFF.

The J gene is TRBJ2-5, the V gene TRBV29-1; D is tentatively TRBD1 or TRBD2 (5 bases each). The germline V gene has CDR1 SQVTM and CDR2 ANQGSEA. The ends were cut back, 3 bases at V and 4 bases at J, with 6 bases in the middle. The CDR3 spans 11 residues. DNA of the CDR3: TGCAGCGTTGAGAGGGGAGAGACCCAGTACTTC. As protein: CSVERGETQYF.

This clonotype was observed once. The gene calls are TRBV24-1 and TRBJ2-3, with 10 bases lining up with TRBD2. The V segment lost 5 bases and the J segment 2 bases; nucleotides outside the gene matches: 15. This CDR3 comprises 19 residues. Germline CDR1 and CDR2: KGHDR and SFDVKD. For the CDR3, the DNA is TGTGCCACCAGTGGCTTCGATCCGGGACTAGCGAACCCCACAGATACGCAGTATTTT. It is translated as CATSGFDPGLANPTDTQYF.

This clonotype was counted between two and nine times. J is TRBJ2-3 and V is TRBV5-1, with 8 bases aligning to TRBD2. Looked up from germline, CDR1 is SGHRS and CDR2 is YFSETQ. With V trimmed by 2 bases and J by 0 bases, 2 bases remained unmatched. The CDR3 is 15 amino acids. CDR3 loop: CASSFSGVSTDTQYF. The CDR3 DNA sequence: TGCGCCAGCAGCTTTAGCGGGGTCAGCACAGATACGCAGTATTTT.

The chain has TRBV6-5 and TRBJ2-6, with D uncertain. The V gene's germline CDR1 is MNHEY and CDR2 SVGAGI. V gave up 0 bases and J gave up 0 bases, with 3 bases separating them. CDR3 length: 15 residues. The CDR3 region has the DNA TGTGCCAGCAGTTACTCGGGCTCTGGGGCCAACGTCCTGACTTTC. Its translation is CASSYSGSGANVLTF.

This clonotype came up many times. The chain is built from TRBV5-5 and TRBJ1-4, with D tentatively TRBD1 (5 bases). The CDR3 extends over 16 amino acids. The ends were cut back, 0 bases at V and 5 bases at J, with 14 bases in the middle. Germline V gene sequence: CDR1 SGHKS, CDR2 YYEKEE (reference sequence). In DNA form, the CDR3 reads TGTGCCAGCAGCTTGGCGCCCAGGGCAGGGAATGAAAAACTGTTTTTT. Its translation is CASSLAPRAGNEKLFF. The variable domain in full, completed from reference TRBV5-5 and TRBJ1-4, reads DAGVTQSPTHLIKTRGQQVTLRCSPISGHKSVSWYQQVLGQGPQFIFQYYEKEERGRGNFPDRFSARQFPNYSSELNVNALLLGDSALYLCASSLAPRAGNEKLFFGSGTQLSVL.

This rearrangement joins TRBV12-3 or TRBV12-4 to TRBJ1-5; 7 bases are shared with TRBD1. The J segment lost 0 bases and the V segment lost 7 bases, leaving 6 bases of the junction unmatched. This CDR3 spans 15 amino acids. The CDR3 protein is CASTRTGNSNQPQHF. The CDR3 DNA reads TGTGCCAGCACCCGGACAGGTAATAGCAATCAGCCCCAGCATTTT.

V usage is TRBV6-2 or TRBV6-3 and J usage is TRBJ1-5; the match to TRBD1 covers 9 bases. From germline, CDR1 is MNHEY and CDR2 SVGEGT. The CDR3 covers 19 residues. The V and J ends lost 6 bases and 0 bases, in that order; junction bases with no gene match: 15. CDR3 amino acids: CASSLSFGTGPYSNQPQHF. In DNA form, the CDR3 reads TGTGCCAGCAGCCTCAGCTTCGGGACAGGGCCTTATAGCAATCAGCCCCAGCATTTT.

This clonotype was found a few times. The V and J genes are TRBV7-9 and TRBJ1-2; D unresolved. Germline assignment: CDR1 SEHNR and CDR2 FQNEAQ (reference sequence). The CDR3 is 10 amino acids. V was clipped by 7 bases and J by 8 bases, with 8 bases between them. The DNA for the CDR3 is TGTGCCAGCAAACCTTGGGGCTACACCTTC. Amino acids: CASKPWGYTF.

This clonotype was seen just once. The rearrangement uses TRBV5-1 and TRBJ2-7; D ambiguous. Germline loops: CDR1 SGHRS, CDR2 YFSETQ. This CDR3 region has 16 residues. V shed 4 bases and J shed 2 bases, with 19 bases lying between them. CDR3 DNA sequence: TGCGCCAGCAGCCCGCTATCCCCCTCTGCGGCCTACGAGCAGTACTTC. Its translation: CASSPLSPSAAYEQYF.

There are many counts of this clonotype. The rearrangement joins TRBV7-9 to TRBJ1-6; 9 nucleotides match TRBD1. The CDR3 loop spans 15 amino acids. V gave up 3 bases and J gave up 10 bases; unmatched junction bases: 7. Germline CDR1 reads SEHNR; CDR2 reads FQNEAQ (reference sequence). As DNA, the CDR3 is TGTGCCAGCAGCTTGCGGGACAGGGAAAGGTCACCCCTCCACTTT. Amino acid sequence: CASSLRDRERSPLHF.

This clonotype was counted only a few times. This rearrangement joins TRBV5-4 to TRBJ2-7; 10 bases line up with TRBD2. The trim removed 4 bases at V and 1 base at J, leaving 5 bases unmatched. CDR1 is SGHNT, CDR2 YYREEE, per germline (reference sequence). CDR3 length equals 15 residues. CDR3 nucleotide sequence: TGTGCCAGCAGCCCCCGGACTAGCGGATCCTACGAGCAGTACTTC. Translation gives CASSPRTSGSYEQYF.

The chain links TRBV6-1 to TRBJ1-1; 8 nucleotides line up with TRBD1. CDR1 is MNHNS, CDR2 SASEGT, per germline. Trimming removed 5 bases from V and 7 bases from J; junction bases left unmatched: 9. This CDR3 is built from 14 residues. The CDR3 nucleotides read TGTGCCAGCAGTTCGGACAGGGCCAGGGGTGAAGCTTTCTTT. Translating it yields CASSSDRARGEAFF.